The clone carrying this TCR beta chain was recorded a few times. Extraction of PBMCs used approximately 10 ml of fresh peripheral blood. This sample stems from a study of T cells in Graves' hyperthyroidism and ophthalmopathy. Amplification of TCR beta CDR3 regions used RNA as the template. HTBI primers were the set used in a first-round RT-PCR of the TCR CDR3. TCRdb processed the multiplex PCR reads anew with MiXCR; each CDR3 protein has one entry. This table holds some 770,000 distinct CDR3 sequences, approximately 16% found once. Germline CDR1 DFQATT, CDR2 SNEGSKA (reference sequence). The J segment lost 2 bases and the V segment lost 5 bases, leaving 11 bases of the junction unmatched. This CDR3 has 15 residues.

Sequencing was performed on blood. This clonotype was obtained from a man younger than 30 with Graves' hyperthyroidism. The V gene is TRBV20-1, the J gene TRBJ2-7, with 8 bases lining up with TRBD1. CDR3 in amino acids: CSAWGEGQETYEQYF. For the CDR3, the DNA is TGCAGTGCTTGGGGTGAGGGACAGGAAACCTACGAGCAGTACTTC.